A single sample gave rise to the 8 T cell receptor beta chains below, sequenced in a study of graft-versus-host responses after intestinal transplantation. Measured with immunoSEQ multiplex PCR; TCRdb has only the in-frame clones, and not every one. The table includes roughly 90,000 clones, about 88% detected once. Their antigens are not known. The sample here was unstimulated CD4+ T cells sorted from spleen or lymph node cells, taken before transplant. Receptors were obtained from a human donor who was the organ donor for an intestinal transplant.

The V and J genes are TRBV2 and TRBJ2-7, with TRBD1 matching 7 bases. From germline, CDR1 is SNHLY and CDR2 FYNNEI. Trimming removed 9 bases from V and 4 bases from J; junction bases left unmatched: 12. The CDR3 covers 14 residues. The CDR3 is CASLLRDRGYEQYF. CDR3 DNA sequence: TGTGCCAGTCTACTCCGGGACAGAGGATACGAGCAGTACTTC.

The chain uses TRBV21-1 and TRBJ2-5; no DNA check was done on the table's D call, TRBD2. TRBV21-1 is labeled a pseudogene. The CDR3 spans 16 residues. The CDR3 is CASSTGTGTNKETQYF. DNA of the CDR3: TGTGCCAGCAGCACAGGAACAGGGACTAACAAAGAGACCCAGTACTTC.

CDR3 DNA sequence: TGTGCCAGTAGTCTCGGGGAGGGAAAGCATTTT. Translation gives CASSLGEGKHF. The rearrangement uses TRBV19 and TRBJ1-5, with no clear D. There are 11 residues in the CDR3. With 5 bases removed from V and 14 bases from J, the gap between germline ends came to 13 bases. Per the germline V gene, CDR1 is LNHDA and CDR2 is SQIVND (reference sequence).

This sequence joins TRBV28 and TRBJ2-1, with 8 positions matching TRBD2. The CDR3 contains 14 residues. Losses at the gene ends were 5 bases for V and 8 bases for J; bases not matched to a gene: 8. CDR1 and CDR2 from the germline V gene are MDHEN and SYDVKM. The CDR3 DNA sequence: TGTGCCAGCAGTACCCCCGGGACTAGGTATGAGCAGTTCTTC. This codes for CASSTPGTRYEQFF.

V gene TRBV7-9 combines with J gene TRBJ2-6, with TRBD2 identical over 7 bases. The germline V gene encodes CDR1 SEHNR and CDR2 FQNEAQ (reference sequence). V trimming: 4 bases; J trimming: 0 bases; junction bases outside the gene matches: 3. The CDR3 has 16 residues. In nucleotides, the CDR3 is TGTGCCAGCAGCTCGGCGGGGGACTCTGGGGCCAACGTCCTGACTTTC. It encodes CASSSAGDSGANVLTF. Combining the CDR3 with reference TRBV7-9 and TRBJ2-6 gives the whole variable domain DTGVSQNPRHKITKRGQNVTFRCDPISEHNRLYWYRQTLGQGPEFLTYFQNEAQLEKSRLLSDRFSAERPKGSFSTLEIQRTEQGDSAMYLCASSSAGDSGANVLTFGAGSRLTVL.

The chain uses TRBV9 and TRBJ1-3, with no clear D. Trimming left V 3 bases short and J 0 bases short, with 10 bases between. From germline, CDR1 is SGDLS and CDR2 YYNGEE. CDR3 length: 15 residues. DNA for the CDR3: TGTGCCAGCAGCGCGAGAGGCAACTCTGGAAACACCATATATTTT. This encodes CASSARGNSGNTIYF.

The chain is built from TRBV2 and TRBJ2-2; tentative D call: TRBD1 (5 bases). The V end lost 2 bases, the J end lost 6 bases, and 13 bases lay between the germline ends. This CDR3 spans 15 amino acids. CDR1 SNHLY and CDR2 FYNNEI come from the germline V gene. The CDR3 is CASSERTPPAGELFF. DNA of the CDR3: TGTGCCAGCAGTGAACGGACACCGCCGGCCGGGGAGCTGTTTTTT.

This chain joins TRBV4-1 and TRBJ1-1, with 8 nucleotides matching TRBD1. The length of the CDR3 is 14 residues. CDR1 and CDR2 from the germline V gene are MGHRA and YSYEKL. V shed 4 bases and J 6 bases; nucleotides not matched to a gene: 7. CDR3: CASSPTRGRPEAFF. The CDR3 DNA reads TGCGCCAGCAGCCCGACCAGGGGGCGCCCTGAAGCTTTCTTT.